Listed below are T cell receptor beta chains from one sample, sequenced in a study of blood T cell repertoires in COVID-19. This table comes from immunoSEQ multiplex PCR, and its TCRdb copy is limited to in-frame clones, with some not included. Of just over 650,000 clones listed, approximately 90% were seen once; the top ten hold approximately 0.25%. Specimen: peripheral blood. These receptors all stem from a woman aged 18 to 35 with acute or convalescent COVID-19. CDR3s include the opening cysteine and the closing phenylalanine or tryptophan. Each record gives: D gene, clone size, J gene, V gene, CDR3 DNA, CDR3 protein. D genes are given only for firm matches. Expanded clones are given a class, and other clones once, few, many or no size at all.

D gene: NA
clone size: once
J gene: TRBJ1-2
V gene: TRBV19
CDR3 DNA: TGTGCCAGTAGCCCTGCGGCTTTAAACTATGGCTACACCTTC
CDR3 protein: CASSPAALNYGYTF

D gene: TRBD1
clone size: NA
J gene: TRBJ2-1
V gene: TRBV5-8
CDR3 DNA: TGTGCCAGCAGCTCGGACAGGGGATACTCCTACAATGAGCAGTTCTTC
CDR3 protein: CASSSDRGYSYNEQFF

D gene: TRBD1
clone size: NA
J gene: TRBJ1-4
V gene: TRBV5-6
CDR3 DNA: TGTGCCAGCAGCCCGACAGGGTCGGCGAGAGAAAAACTGTTTTTT
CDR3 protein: CASSPTGSAREKLFF

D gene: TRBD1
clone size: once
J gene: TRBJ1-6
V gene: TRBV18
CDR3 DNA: TGTGCCAGCTCACCATCTCCTGCGGGACAGTTGTCACCCCTCCACTTT
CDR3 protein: CASSPSPAGQLSPLHF

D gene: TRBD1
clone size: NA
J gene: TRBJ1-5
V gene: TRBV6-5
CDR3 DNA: TGTGCCAGCATCGAACAGGGGTGGGATCAGCCCCAGCATTTT
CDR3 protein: CASIEQGWDQPQHF

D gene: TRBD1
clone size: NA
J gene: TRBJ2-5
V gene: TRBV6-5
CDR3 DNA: TGTGCCAGCAGTTACTTCCGGGACAGGGGGCAGGAGACCCAGTACTTC
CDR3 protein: CASSYFRDRGQETQYF

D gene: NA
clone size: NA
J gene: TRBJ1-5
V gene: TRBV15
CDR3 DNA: TGTGCCACCAGCAGAGACTTAGGGGGCAATCAGCCCCAGCATTTT
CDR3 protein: CATSRDLGGNQPQHF

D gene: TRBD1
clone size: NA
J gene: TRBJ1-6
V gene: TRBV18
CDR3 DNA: TGTGCCAGCTCACGTGACAGGGCGAATTCACCCCTCCACTTT
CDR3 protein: CASSRDRANSPLHF

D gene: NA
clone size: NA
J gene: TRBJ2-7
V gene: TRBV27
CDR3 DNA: TGTGCCAGCAGCAACACCTACGAGCAGTACTTC
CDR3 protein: CASSNTYEQYF

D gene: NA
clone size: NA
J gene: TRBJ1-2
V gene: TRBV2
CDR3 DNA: TGTGCCAGCAGGGGGTCCGGACAGTCATATGGCTACACCTTC
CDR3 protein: CASRGSGQSYGYTF

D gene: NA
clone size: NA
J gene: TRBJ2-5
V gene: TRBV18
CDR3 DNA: TGTGCCAGCTCACTCCTACGGTCCGAGACCCAGTACTTC
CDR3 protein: CASSLLRSETQYF

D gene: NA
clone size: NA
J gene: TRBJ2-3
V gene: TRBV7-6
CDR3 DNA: TGTGCCAGCAGCTTGTCGCGGAAGACGGATGGCCCAGATACGCAGTATTTT
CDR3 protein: CASSLSRKTDGPDTQYF

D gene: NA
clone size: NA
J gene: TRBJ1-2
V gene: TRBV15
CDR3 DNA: TGTGCCACCAGCAGAGATGAGCGGGGTTATGGCTACACCTTC
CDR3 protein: CATSRDERGYGYTF

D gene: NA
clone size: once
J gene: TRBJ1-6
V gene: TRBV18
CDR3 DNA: TGTGCCAGCTCCCCCACTGTCTCGGGGTCACCCCTCCACTTT
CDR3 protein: CASSPTVSGSPLHF

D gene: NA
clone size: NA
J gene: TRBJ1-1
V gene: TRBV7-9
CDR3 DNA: TGTGCCAGCAGCTCTCGAGACAGGGAAGCTTTCTTT
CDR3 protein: CASSSRDREAFF

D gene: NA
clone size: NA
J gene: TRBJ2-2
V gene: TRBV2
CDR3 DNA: TGTGCCAGCAGTTTGGACAGTAACACCGGGGAGCTGTTTTTT
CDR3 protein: CASSLDSNTGELFF

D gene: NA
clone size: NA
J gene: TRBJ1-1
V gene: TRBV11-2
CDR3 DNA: TGTGCCAGCAGCCTCCAATCTACAGGGATGAACACTGAAGCTTTCTTT
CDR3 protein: CASSLQSTGMNTEAFF

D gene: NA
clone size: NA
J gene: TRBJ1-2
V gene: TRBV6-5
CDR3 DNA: TGTGCCAGCAGCGTCAGGGGTGACTGGAATGGCTACACCTTC
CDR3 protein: CASSVRGDWNGYTF

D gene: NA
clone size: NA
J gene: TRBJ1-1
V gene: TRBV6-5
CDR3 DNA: TGTGCCAGCAGGGCGGGGGGGGTGACTGAAGCTTTCTTT
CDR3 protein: CASRAGGVTEAFF

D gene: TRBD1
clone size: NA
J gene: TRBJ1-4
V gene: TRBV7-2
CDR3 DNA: TGTGCCAGCAGGCCCACAGGGGGTAGGGAAAAACTGTTTTTT
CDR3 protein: CASRPTGGREKLFF

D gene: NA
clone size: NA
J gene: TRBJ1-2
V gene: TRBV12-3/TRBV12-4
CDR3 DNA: TGTGCCAGCTCGGACAGTGCTAACTATGGCTACACCTTC
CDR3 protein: CASSDSANYGYTF

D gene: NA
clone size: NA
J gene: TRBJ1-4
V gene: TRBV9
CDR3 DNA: TGTGCCAGCAGCCTAGGACAGAGACCAACTAATGAAAAACTGTTTTTT
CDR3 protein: CASSLGQRPTNEKLFF

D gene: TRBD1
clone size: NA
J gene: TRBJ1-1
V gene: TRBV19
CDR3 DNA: TGTGCCAGTAGTACCAGGGGGGACACTGAAGCTTTCTTT
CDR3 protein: CASSTRGDTEAFF

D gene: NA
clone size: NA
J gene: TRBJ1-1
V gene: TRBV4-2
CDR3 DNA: TGTGCCAGCAGCCAAGATTGGAATGGGCCAACCTTT
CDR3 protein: CASSQDWNGPTF

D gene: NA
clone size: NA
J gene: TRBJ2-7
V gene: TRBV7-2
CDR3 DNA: TGTGCCAGCAGCTTATTAGCCGACTACGAGCAGTACTTC
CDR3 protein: CASSLLADYEQYF

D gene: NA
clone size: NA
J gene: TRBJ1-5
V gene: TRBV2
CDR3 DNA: TGTGCCAGCACCGGGGCAGGGGCTCTTAGCAATCAGCCCCAGCATTTT
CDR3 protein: CASTGAGALSNQPQHF

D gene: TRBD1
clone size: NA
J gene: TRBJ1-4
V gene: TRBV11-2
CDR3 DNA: TGTGCCAGCAGCGGGCTGACAGGGTACGAAAAACTGTTTTTT
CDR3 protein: CASSGLTGYEKLFF

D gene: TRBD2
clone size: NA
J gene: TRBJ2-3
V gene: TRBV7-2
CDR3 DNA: TGTGCCAGCAGCTTAGTAGCGGGGGGGCCAGATACGCAGTATTTT
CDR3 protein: CASSLVAGGPDTQYF

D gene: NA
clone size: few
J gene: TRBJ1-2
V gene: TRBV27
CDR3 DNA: TGTGCCAGCAGTTTATCCCCACGGGATGGCTACACCTTC
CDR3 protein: CASSLSPRDGYTF

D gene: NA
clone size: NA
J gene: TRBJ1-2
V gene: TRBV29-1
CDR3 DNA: TGCAGCGTTGGGTTTCGGTCCGGGGGCTACACCTTC
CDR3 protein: CSVGFRSGGYTF

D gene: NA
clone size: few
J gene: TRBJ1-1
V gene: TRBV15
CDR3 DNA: TGTGCCACCAGCAGAGATAGAATAATGGTAACTGAAGCTTTCTTT
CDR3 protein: CATSRDRIMVTEAFF

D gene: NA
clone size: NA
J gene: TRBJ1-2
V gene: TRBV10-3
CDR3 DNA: TGTGCCATCAGTGAGTCGCGGGGTGGCTATGGCTACACCTTC
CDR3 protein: CAISESRGGYGYTF

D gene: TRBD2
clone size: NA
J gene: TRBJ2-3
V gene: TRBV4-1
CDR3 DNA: TGCGCCAGCACCCGGACTAGCGGGGTCACAGATACGCAGTATTTT
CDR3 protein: CASTRTSGVTDTQYF

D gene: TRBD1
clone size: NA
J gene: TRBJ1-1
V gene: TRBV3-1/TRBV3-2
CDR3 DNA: TGTGCCAGCAGCCAAGAGAAGTACAGGGGGCGAGATGAAGCTTTCTTT
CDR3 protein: CASSQEKYRGRDEAFF

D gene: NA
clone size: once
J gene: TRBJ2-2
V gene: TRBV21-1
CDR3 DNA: TGTGCCAGCAGCAAAGTGCGTGAGTCGAACACCGGGGAGCTGTTTTTT
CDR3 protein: CASSKVRESNTGELFF

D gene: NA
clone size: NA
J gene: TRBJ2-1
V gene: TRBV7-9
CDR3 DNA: TGTGCCAGCAGCTTAGTGTCCGGCTACAATGAGCAGTTCTTC
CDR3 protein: CASSLVSGYNEQFF

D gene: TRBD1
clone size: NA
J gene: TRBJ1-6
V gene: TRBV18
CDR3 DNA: TGTGCCAGCTCACCCACGACAGGGGGAACCCCTTCACCCCTCCACTTT
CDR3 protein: CASSPTTGGTPSPLHF

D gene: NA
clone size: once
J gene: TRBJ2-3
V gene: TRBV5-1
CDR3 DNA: TGCGCCAGCAGCAAACAAACGGCGACAGGTCGCACAGATACGCAGTATTTT
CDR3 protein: CASSKQTATGRTDTQYF

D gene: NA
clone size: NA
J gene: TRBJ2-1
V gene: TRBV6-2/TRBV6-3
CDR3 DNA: TGTGCCAGCAGTAGGGGTTACTGGATGAATTACAATGAGCAGTTCTTC
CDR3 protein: CASSRGYWMNYNEQFF

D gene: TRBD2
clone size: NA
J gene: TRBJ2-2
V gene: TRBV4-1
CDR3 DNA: TGCGCCAGCAGCCAACGGGACTACGTTCGGAGCGGCGGGGAGCTGTTTTTT
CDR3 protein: CASSQRDYVRSGGELFF

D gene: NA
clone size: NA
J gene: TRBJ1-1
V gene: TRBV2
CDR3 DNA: TGTGCCAGCAGTGTAGGCGGGAACACTGAAGCTTTCTTT
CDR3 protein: CASSVGGNTEAFF

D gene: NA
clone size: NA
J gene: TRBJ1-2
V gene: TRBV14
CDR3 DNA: TGTGCCAGCAGCCCAGGTGGAGGTGGCTACACCTTC
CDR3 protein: CASSPGGGGYTF